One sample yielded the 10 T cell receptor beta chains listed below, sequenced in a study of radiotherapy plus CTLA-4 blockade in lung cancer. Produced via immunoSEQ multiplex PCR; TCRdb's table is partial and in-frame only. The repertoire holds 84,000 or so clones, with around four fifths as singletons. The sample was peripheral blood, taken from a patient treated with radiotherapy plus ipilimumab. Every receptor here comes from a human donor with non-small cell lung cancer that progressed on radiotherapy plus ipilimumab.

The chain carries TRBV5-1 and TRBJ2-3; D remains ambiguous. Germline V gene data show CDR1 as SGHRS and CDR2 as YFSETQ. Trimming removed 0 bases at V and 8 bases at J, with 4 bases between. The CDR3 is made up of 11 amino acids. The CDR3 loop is CASSLESTQYF. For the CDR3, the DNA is TGCGCCAGCAGCTTGGAGAGTACGCAGTATTTT. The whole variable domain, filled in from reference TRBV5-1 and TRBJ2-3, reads KAGVTQTPRYLIKTRGQQVTLSCSPISGHRSVSWYQQTPGQGLQFLFEYFSETQRNKGNFPGRFSGRQFSNSRSEMNVSTLELGDSALYLCASSLESTQYFGPGTRLTVL.

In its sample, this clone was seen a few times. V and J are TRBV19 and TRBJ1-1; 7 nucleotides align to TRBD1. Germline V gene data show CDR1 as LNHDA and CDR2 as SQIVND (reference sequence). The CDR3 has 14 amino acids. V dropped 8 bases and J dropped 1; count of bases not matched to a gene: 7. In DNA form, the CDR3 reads TGTGCCAGTTCAGGGGGACTCTCGAACACTGAAGCTTTCTTT. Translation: CASSGGLSNTEAFF.

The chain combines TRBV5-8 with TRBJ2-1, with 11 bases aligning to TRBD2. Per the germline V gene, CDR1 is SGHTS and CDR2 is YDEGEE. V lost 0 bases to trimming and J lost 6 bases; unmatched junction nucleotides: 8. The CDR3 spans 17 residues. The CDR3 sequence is CASSLVLAGGPGNEQFF. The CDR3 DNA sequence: TGTGCCAGCAGCTTGGTCCTAGCGGGGGGCCCGGGCAATGAGCAGTTCTTC.

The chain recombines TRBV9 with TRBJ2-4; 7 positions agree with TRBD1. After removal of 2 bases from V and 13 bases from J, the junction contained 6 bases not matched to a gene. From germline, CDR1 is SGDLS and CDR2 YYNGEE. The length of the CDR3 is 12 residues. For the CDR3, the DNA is TGTGCCAGCAGCGTTGATACAGGGGAACAGTACTTC. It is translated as CASSVDTGEQYF. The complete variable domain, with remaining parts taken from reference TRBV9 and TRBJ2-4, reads DSGVTQTPKHLITATGQRVTLRCSPRSGDLSVYWYQQSLDQGLQFLIQYYNGEERAKGNILERFSAQQFPDLHSELNLSSLELGDSALYFCASSVDTGEQYFGAGTRLSVL.

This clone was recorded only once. CDR3 DNA sequence: TGCGCCAGCAGCGGCGAGGGGCTAACTAATGAAAAACTGTTTTTT. Translation: CASSGEGLTNEKLFF. V usage is TRBV5-1 and J usage is TRBJ1-4, with a weak D call TRBD1 (5 bases). CDR3 size: 15 residues. The V end was cut by 4 bases, the J end by 1 base, with 11 bases between. Germline loops: CDR1 SGHRS, CDR2 YFSETQ.

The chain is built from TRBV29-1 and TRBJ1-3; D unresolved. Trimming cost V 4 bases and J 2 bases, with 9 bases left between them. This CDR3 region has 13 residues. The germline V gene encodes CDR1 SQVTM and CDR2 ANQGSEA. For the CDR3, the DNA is TGCAGCGTTGCGCAAATGGCTGGAAACACCATATATTTT. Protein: CSVAQMAGNTIYF. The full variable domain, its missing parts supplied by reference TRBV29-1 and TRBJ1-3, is SAVISQKPSRDICQRGTSLTIQCQVDSQVTMMFWYRQQPGQSLTLIATANQGSEATYESGFVIDKFPISRPNLTFSTLTVSNMSPEDSSIYLCSVAQMAGNTIYFGEGSWLTVV.

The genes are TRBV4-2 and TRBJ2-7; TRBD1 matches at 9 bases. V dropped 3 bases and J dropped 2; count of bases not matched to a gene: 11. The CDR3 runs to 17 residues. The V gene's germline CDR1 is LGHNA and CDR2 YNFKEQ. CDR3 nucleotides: TGTGCCAGCAGCCACCTCCCACAGGGGGCACGGACCTACGAGCAGTACTTC. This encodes CASSHLPQGARTYEQYF.

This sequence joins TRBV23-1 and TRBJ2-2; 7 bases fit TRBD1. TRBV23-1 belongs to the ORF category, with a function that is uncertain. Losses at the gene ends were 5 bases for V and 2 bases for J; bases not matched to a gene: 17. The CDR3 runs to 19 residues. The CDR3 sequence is CASSSGTALRSVNTGELFF. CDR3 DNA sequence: TGCGCCAGCAGTTCCGGGACAGCCCTTAGGAGCGTCAACACCGGGGAGCTGTTTTTT.

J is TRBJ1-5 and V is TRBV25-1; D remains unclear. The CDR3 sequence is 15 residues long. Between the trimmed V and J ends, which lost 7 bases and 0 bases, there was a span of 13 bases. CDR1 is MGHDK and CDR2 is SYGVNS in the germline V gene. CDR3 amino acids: CASNPLADSNQPQHF. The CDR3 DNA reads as TGTGCCAGCAACCCGCTGGCTGATAGCAATCAGCCCCAGCATTTT.

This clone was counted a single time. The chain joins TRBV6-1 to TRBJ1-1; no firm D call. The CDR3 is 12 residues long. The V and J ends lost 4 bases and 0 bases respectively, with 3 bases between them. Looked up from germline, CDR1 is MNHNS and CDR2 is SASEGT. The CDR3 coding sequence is TGTGCCAGCAGTGTACTGAACACTGAAGCTTTCTTT. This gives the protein CASSVLNTEAFF.